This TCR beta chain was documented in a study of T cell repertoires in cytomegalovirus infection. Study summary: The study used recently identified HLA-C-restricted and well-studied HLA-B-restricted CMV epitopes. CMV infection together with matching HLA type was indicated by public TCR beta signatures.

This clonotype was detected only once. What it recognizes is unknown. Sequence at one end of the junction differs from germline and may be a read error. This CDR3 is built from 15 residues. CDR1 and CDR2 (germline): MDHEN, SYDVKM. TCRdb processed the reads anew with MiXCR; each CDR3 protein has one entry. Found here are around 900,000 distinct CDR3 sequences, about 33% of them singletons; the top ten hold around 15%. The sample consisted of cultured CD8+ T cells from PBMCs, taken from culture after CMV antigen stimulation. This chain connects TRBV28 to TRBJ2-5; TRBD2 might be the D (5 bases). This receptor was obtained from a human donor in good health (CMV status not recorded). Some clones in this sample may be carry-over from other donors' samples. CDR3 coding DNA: TGTGCCAACAGTCCCGGGCGGCGGAGGCAAGAGACCCAGTACTTC. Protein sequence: CANSPGRRRQETQYF.